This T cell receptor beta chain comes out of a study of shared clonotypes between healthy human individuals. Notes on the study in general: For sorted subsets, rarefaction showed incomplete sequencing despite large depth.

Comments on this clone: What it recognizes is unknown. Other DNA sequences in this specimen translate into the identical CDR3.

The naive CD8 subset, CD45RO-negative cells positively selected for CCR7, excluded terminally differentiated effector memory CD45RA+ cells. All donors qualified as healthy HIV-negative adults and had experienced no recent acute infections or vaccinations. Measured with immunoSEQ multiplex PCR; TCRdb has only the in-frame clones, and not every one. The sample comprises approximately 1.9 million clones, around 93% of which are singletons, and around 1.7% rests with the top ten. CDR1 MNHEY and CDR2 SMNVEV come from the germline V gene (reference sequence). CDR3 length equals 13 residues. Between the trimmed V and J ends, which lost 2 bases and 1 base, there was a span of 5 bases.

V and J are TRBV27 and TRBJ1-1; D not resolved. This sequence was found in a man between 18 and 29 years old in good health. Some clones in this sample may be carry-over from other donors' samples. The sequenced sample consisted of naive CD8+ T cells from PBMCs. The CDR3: CASSLNGNTEAFF. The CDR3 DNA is TGTGCCAGCAGTTTAAATGGGAACACTGAAGCTTTCTTT.